These 12 T cell receptor beta chains were all obtained from the same sample, sequenced in a study of blood T cell repertoires in COVID-19. Sequencing was performed with immunoSEQ multiplex PCR; in TCRdb, only in-frame clones are kept and a portion is missing. The sample comprises some 56,000 clones, 89% of which are singletons, and 43% rests with the top ten. Sequenced: peripheral blood. The receptors stem from a woman aged 55 to 70 with COVID-19, enrolled during active disease.

The chain recombines TRBV11-3 with TRBJ2-2; D perhaps matches TRBD2 (6 bases). The germline gives CDR1 SGHNT, CDR2 YENEEA. Trimming stripped 5 bases from V and 7 bases from J, with 14 bases between. The CDR3 is 14 residues long. The CDR3 sequence: CASSPGSTGGELFF. CDR3 coding DNA: TGTGCCAGCAGCCCCGGGAGTACCGGCGGGGAGCTGTTTTTT.

J is TRBJ2-1 and V is TRBV10-2, with D possibly matching TRBD1 (8 bases). The CDR3 is made up of 14 amino acids. Looked up from germline, CDR1 is WSHSY and CDR2 is SAAADI. The germline V and J ends were trimmed by 4 bases and 6 bases, with 13 bases remaining between them. The CDR3 loop reads CASSVTGGGNEQFF. CDR3 in DNA: TGCGCCAGCAGTGTAACAGGGGGGGGCAATGAGCAGTTCTTC.

The rearrangement uses TRBV1 and TRBJ2-7; TRBD2 is the table's D call, not checked against the DNA. TRBV1 is a pseudogene locus. The CDR3 sequence is 16 residues long. The CDR3 DNA sequence: TGCACCAGCAGCCAAGTCAGAGCGGGGGGCAACTACGAGCAGTACTTC. Protein: CTSSQVRAGGNYEQYF.

Many counts were recorded for this clone. The J gene is TRBJ2-2, the V gene TRBV6-5; D is ambiguous. This CDR3 is 12 amino acids long. The ends were cut back, 6 bases at V and 4 bases at J, with 6 bases in the middle. Germline V CDR1 and CDR2: MNHEY, SVGAGI. This CDR3 reads CASSPSTGELFF. In nucleotides, the CDR3 is TGTGCCAGCAGCCCCTCCACCGGGGAGCTGTTTTTT.

In its sample, this clone was seen once. The V gene is TRBV11-2, the J gene TRBJ2-7; 7 bases align to TRBD2. Trimming cost V 2 bases and J 1 base; bases outside gene matches: 8. The germline gives CDR1 SGHAT, CDR2 FQNNGV. This CDR3 contains 16 residues. CDR3 coding DNA: TGTGCCAGCAGCTTACTCTTAGCGGGCGAGTCCTACGAGCAGTACTTC. Residues: CASSLLLAGESYEQYF.

The chain links TRBV3-1 (or the pseudogene TRBV3-2) to TRBJ2-3; weak D call: TRBD1 (7 bases). Trimming pared 7 bases from V and 0 bases from J, leaving 11 bases between. Germline CDR1 reads LGHDT; CDR2 reads YNNKEL (reference sequence). CDR3 length: 14 residues. CDR3 sequence (DNA): TGTGCCAGCACCCAGGGGGGTAGCACAGATACGCAGTATTTT. It encodes CASTQGGSTDTQYF.

The CDR3 DNA reads TGTGCCAGCAGTGGAACGGACAGGAGCCTCTATAGCAATCAGCCCCAGCATTTT. Protein sequence: CASSGTDRSLYSNQPQHF. The chain employs TRBV2 and TRBJ1-5, with TRBD1 identical over 7 bases. CDR1 and CDR2 from the germline V gene are SNHLY and FYNNEI. Trimming took 4 bases from V and 0 from J; bases not matched to a gene: 12. This CDR3 contains 18 residues. The entire variable domain, with the rest obtained from reference TRBV2 and TRBJ1-5, is as follows: EPEVTQTPSHQVTQMGQEVILRCVPISNHLYFYWYRQILGQKVEFLVSFYNNEISEKSEIFDDQFSVERPDGSNFTLKIRSTKLEDSAMYFCASSGTDRSLYSNQPQHFGDGTRLSIL.

The genes are TRBV7-2 and TRBJ1-5; 8 bases match TRBD1. The CDR3 extends over 15 amino acids. The ends lost 5 bases at V and 11 bases at J; junction bases unmatched: 14. Germline CDR1 SGHTA, CDR2 FQGNSA. The CDR3 DNA reads as TGTGCCAGCAGCCCGCACGGACAGGGAGGGGAGTCCCAGCATTTT. Its protein is CASSPHGQGGESQHF.

The chain couples TRBV30 to TRBJ2-7; D unresolved. Germline CDR1 GTSNPN, CDR2 SVGIG (reference sequence). V was pared by 2 bases and J by 2 bases, with 4 bases between. The CDR3 is 11 residues long. CDR3 in amino acids: CAWSFTYEQYF. CDR3 DNA sequence: TGTGCCTGGAGTTTCACCTACGAGCAGTACTTC.

This clone was observed a single time. This chain links TRBV28 with TRBJ2-1; 11 bases align to TRBD2. J gave up 0 bases and V 6 bases, and 16 bases lay outside the gene matches. Germline values: CDR1 MDHEN, CDR2 SYDVKM. CDR3 length equals 20 residues. CDR3 bases: TGTGCCAGCAGGAGTCGGCCCGGGACTAGCGGAGTCAGCTCCTACAATGAGCAGTTCTTC. This gives the protein CASRSRPGTSGVSSYNEQFF.

This rearrangement joins TRBV19 to TRBJ1-6; D is undetermined. The germline CDR1 and CDR2 sequences are LNHDA and SQIVND (reference sequence). V lost 0 bases, J lost 4 bases, and 10 bases lay in between. This CDR3 region has 16 residues. The CDR3 region is CASSIDFTVYNSPLHF. The CDR3 coding sequence is TGTGCCAGTAGTATAGATTTTACGGTTTATAATTCACCCCTCCACTTT.

The rearrangement links TRBV6-2 or TRBV6-3 to TRBJ1-3; D remains unclear. In germline, CDR1 is MNHEY, CDR2 SVGEGT. The ends were cut back, 0 bases at V and 0 bases at J, with 9 bases in the middle. The CDR3 is 16 residues long. CDR3 residues: CASSYSKGSSGNTIYF. CDR3 bases: TGTGCCAGCAGTTACTCGAAAGGGAGCTCTGGAAACACCATATATTTT.